This T cell receptor beta chain was sequenced during a study of blood T cell repertoires in COVID-19. Study summary: The origin of the acute and convalescent COVID-19 samples was the United States, Italy and Spain.

The CDR3 runs 11 residues. Germline V CDR1 and CDR2: MNHEY, SVGAGI. V lost 7 bases and J 4 bases, leaving 5 bases between the germline ends. Methods used by the authors: Quantification of nucleated cells was approximated via reference gene primer amplification. Profiling relied on immunoSEQ multiplex PCR, and the TCRdb table lists in-frame clones only, not all of them. V and J calls and clone size are given by that table; D and trimming were obtained from the DNA. This sample has 250,000 to 350,000 clones, with about nine tenths found just once. The specimen was peripheral blood. This sequence was found in a woman aged 45-65 years who had recovered from COVID-19. This chain connects TRBV6-5 to TRBJ1-3; no reliable D call. CDR3 sequence: CASTRGNTIYF. DNA of the CDR3: TGTGCCAGCACTAGGGGAAACACCATATATTTT.